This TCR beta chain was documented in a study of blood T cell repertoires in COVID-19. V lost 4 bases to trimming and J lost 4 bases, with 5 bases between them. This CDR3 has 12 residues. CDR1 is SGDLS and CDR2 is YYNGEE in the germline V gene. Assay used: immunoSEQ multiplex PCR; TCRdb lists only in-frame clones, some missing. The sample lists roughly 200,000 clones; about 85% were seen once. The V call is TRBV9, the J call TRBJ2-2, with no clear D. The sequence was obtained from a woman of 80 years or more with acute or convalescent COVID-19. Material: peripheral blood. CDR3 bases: TGTGCCAGCAGCAAGAGCACCGGGGAGCTGTTTTTT. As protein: CASSKSTGELFF.